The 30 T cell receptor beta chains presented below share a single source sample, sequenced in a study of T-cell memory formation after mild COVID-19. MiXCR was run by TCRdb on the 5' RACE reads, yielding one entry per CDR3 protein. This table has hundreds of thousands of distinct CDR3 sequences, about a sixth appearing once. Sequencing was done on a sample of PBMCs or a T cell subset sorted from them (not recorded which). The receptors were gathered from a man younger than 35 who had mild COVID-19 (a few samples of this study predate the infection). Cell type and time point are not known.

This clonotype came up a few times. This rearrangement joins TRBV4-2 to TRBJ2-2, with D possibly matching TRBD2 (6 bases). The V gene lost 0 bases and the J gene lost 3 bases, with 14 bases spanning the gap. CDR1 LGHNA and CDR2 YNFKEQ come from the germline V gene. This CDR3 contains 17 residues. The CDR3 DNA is TGTGCCAGCAGCCAAGATCTAACTAGCCGATACACCGGGGAGCTGTTTTTT. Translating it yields CASSQDLTSRYTGELFF.

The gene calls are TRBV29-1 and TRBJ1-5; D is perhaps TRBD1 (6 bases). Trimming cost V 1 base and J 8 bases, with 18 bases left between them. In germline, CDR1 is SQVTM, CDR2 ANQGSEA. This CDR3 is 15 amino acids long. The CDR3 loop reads CSVEVPDSPGEPQHF. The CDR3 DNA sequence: TGCAGCGTTGAAGTCCCGGACAGCCCCGGGGAGCCCCAGCATTTT.

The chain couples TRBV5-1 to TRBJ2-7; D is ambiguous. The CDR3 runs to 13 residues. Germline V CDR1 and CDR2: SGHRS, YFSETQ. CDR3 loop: CASSLGDSYEEYV. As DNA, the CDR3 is TGCGCCAGCAGCTTGGGAGATTCCTACGAGGAGTACGTC.

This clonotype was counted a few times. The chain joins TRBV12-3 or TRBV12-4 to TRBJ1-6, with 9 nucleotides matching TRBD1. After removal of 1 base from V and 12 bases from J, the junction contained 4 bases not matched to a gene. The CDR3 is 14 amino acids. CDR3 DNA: TGTGCCAGCAGTTTAGTGAGACAGGGGGGACCCCTCCACTTT. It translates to CASSLVRQGGPLHF.

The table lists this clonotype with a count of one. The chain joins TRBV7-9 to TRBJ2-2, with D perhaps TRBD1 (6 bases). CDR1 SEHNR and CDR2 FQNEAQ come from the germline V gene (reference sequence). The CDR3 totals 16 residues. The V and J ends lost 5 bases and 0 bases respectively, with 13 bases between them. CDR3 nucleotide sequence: TGTGCCAGCAGCCCGATCGGACAGCCGAACACCGGGGAGCTGTTTTTT. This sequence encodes CASSPIGQPNTGELFF.

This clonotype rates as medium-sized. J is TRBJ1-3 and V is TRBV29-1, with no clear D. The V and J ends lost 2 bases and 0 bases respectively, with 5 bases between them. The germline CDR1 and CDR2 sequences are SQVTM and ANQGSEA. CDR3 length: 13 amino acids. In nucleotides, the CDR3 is TGCAGCGTTGAACCAGGCTCTGGAAACACCATATATTTT. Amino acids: CSVEPGSGNTIYF.

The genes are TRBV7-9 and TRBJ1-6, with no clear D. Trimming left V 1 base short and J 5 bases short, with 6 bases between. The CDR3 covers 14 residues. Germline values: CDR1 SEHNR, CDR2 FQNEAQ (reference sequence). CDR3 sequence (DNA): TGTGCCAGCAGCTTAGGTTCAGATAATTCACCCCTCCACTTT. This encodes CASSLGSDNSPLHF. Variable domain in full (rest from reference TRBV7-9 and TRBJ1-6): DTGVSQNPRHKITKRGQNVTFRCDPISEHNRLYWYRQTLGQGPEFLTYFQNEAQLEKSRLLSDRFSAERPKGSFSTLEIQRTEQGDSAMYLCASSLGSDNSPLHFGNGTRLTVT.

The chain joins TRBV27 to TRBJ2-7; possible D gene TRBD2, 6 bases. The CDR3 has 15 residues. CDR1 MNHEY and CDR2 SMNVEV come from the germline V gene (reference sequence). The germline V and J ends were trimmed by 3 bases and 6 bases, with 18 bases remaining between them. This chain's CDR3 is CASSLGRGYFSEQYF. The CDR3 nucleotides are TGTGCCAGCAGTTTGGGACGGGGGTATTTTAGCGAGCAGTACTTC.

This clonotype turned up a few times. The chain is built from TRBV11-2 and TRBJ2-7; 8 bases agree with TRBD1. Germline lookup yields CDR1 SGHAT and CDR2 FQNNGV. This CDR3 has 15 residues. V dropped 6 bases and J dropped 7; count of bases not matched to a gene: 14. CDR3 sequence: CASSDRGPTPREQYF. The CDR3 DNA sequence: TGTGCCAGCAGTGACAGGGGCCCTACCCCTCGGGAGCAGTACTTC.

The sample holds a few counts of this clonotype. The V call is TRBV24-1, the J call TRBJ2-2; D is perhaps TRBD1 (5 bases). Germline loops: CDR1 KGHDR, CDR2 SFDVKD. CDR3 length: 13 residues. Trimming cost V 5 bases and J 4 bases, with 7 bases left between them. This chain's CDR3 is CATSGQLTGELFF. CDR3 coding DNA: TGTGCCACCAGTGGACAGCTCACCGGGGAGCTGTTTTTT.

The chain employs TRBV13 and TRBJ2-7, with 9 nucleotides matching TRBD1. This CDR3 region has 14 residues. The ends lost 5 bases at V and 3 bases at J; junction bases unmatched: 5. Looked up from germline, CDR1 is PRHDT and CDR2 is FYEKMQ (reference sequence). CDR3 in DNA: TGTGCCAGCAGCCCCTCGACAGGGGGCTACGAGCAGTACTTC. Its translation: CASSPSTGGYEQYF.

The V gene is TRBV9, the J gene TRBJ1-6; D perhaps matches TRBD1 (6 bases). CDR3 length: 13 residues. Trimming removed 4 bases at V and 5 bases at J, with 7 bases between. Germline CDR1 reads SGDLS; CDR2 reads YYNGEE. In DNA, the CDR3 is TGTGCCAGCAGCAGGGGGAATAATTCACCCCTCCACTTT. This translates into CASSRGNNSPLHF. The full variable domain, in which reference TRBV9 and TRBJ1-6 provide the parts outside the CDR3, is DSGVTQTPKHLITATGQRVTLRCSPRSGDLSVYWYQQSLDQGLQFLIQYYNGEERAKGNILERFSAQQFPDLHSELNLSSLELGDSALYFCASSRGNNSPLHFGNGTRLTVT.

The CDR3 is CASSAPSDSGNTIYF. The CDR3, as DNA: TGTGCCAGCAGTGCCCCGTCTGACTCTGGAAACACCATATATTTT. This chain connects TRBV2 to TRBJ1-3; D is unresolved. Trimming cost V 4 bases and J 0 bases, with 10 bases left between them. CDR3 size: 15 residues. In germline, CDR1 is SNHLY, CDR2 FYNNEI.

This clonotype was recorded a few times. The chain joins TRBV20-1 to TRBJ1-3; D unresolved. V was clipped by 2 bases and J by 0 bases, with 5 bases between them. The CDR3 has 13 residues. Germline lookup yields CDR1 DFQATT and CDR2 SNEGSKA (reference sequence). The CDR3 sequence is CSARQSSGNTIYF. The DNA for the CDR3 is TGCAGTGCTAGACAGAGCTCTGGAAACACCATATATTTT.

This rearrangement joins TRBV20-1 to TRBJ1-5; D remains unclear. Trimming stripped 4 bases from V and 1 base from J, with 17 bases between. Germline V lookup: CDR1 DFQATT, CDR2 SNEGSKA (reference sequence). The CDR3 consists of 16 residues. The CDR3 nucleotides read TGCAGTGCTAAAGGGAAGGGAGTTCGAAGCAATCAGCCCCAGCATTTT. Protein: CSAKGKGVRSNQPQHF.

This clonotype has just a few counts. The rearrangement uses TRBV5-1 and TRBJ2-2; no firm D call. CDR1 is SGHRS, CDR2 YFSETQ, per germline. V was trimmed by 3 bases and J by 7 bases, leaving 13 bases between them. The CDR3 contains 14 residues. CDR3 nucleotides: TGCGCCAGCAGCTACGGGTTACAGAGCGGGGAGCTGTTTTTT. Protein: CASSYGLQSGELFF.

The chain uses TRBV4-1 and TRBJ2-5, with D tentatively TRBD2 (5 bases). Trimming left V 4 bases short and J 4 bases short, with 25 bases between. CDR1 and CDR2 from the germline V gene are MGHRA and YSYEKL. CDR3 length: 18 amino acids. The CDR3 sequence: CASSLPGVWTKGGETQYF. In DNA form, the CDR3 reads TGCGCCAGCAGCCTCCCCGGGGTATGGACCAAAGGAGGAGAGACCCAGTACTTC.

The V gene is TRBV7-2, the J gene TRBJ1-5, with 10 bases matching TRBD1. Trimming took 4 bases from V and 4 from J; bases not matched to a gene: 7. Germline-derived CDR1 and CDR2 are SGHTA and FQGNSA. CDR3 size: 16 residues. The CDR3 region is CASSSTRTGGNQPQHF. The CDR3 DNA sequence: TGTGCCAGCAGCTCCACCCGGACAGGGGGGAATCAGCCCCAGCATTTT.

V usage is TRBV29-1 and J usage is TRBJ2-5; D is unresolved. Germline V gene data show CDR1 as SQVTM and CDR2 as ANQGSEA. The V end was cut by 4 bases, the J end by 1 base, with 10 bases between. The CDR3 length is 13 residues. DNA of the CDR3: TGCAGCGTTGGAGAGAACTTCCAAGAGACCCAGTACTTC. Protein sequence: CSVGENFQETQYF.

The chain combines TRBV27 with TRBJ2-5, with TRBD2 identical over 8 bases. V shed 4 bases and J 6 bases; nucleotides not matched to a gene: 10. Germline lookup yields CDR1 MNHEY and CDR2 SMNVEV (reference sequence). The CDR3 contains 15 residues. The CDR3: CASSSSTGGDQTQYF. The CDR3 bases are TGTGCCAGCAGTTCCTCGACGGGGGGGGACCAGACCCAGTACTTC.

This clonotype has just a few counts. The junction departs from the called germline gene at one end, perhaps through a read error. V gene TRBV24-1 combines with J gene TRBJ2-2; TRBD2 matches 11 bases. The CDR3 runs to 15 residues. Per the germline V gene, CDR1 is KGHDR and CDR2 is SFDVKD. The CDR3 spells CATMTSGENNGELFF. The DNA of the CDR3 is TGTGCCACCATGACTAGCGGGGAAAACAACGGGGAGCTGTTTTTT.

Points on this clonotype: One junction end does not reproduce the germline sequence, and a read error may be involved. CDR3 nucleotides: TGCGCCAGCAGCTTGGAGTACGGGGGGCGCACTGAAGATTTCTTT. This gives the protein CASSLEYGGRTEDFF. The gene calls are TRBV5-1 and TRBJ1-1; TRBD1 might be the D (6 bases). CDR1 is SGHRS and CDR2 is YFSETQ in the germline V gene. This CDR3 region has 15 residues.

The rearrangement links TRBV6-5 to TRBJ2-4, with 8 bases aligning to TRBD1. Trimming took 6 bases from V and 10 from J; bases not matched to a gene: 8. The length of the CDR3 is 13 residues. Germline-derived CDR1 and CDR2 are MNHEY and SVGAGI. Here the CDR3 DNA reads TGTGCCAGCAGACCCGACAGGGGTGTGATTCAGTACTTC. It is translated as CASRPDRGVIQYF.

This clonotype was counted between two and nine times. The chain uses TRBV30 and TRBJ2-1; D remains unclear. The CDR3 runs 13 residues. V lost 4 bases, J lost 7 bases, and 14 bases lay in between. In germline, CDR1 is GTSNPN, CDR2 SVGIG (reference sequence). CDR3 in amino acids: CAWTRNIQNEQFF. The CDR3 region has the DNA TGTGCCTGGACACGGAATATTCAAAATGAGCAGTTCTTC.

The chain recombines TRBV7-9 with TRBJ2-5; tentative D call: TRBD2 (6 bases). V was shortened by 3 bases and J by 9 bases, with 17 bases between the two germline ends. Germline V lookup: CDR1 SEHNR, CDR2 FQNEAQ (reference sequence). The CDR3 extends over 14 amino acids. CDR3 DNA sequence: TGTGCCAGCAGCTTGGGGGTCGGCTCGGGGGCCCAGTACTTC. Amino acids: CASSLGVGSGAQYF.

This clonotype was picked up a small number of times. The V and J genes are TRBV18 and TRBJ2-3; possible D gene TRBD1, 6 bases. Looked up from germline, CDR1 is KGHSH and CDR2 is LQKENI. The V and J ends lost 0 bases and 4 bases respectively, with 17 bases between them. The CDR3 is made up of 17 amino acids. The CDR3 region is CASSPPTGRGRADTQYF. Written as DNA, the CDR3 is TGTGCCAGCTCACCACCAACAGGGAGAGGGCGGGCAGATACGCAGTATTTT.

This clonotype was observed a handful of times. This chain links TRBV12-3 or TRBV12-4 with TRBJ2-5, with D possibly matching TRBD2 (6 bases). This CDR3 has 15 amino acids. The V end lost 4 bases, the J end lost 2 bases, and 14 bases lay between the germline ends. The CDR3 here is CASSSRDWKQETQYF. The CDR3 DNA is TGTGCCAGCAGTTCCCGGGACTGGAAACAAGAGACCCAGTACTTC.

CDR3 sequence reads: CASSLDLWGLTDTQYF. Written as DNA, the CDR3 is TGTGCCAGCAGCTTAGATCTCTGGGGGCTCACAGATACGCAGTATTTT. The chain couples TRBV11-2 to TRBJ2-3; TRBD1 might be the D (6 bases). Germline assignment: CDR1 SGHAT and CDR2 FQNNGV. CDR3 length: 16 amino acids. Trimming removed 0 bases at V and 2 bases at J, with 12 bases between.

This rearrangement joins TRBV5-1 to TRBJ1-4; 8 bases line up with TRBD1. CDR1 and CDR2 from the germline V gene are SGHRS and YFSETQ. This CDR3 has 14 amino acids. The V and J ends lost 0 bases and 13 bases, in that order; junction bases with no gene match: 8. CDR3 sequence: CASSLDGTGTRLFF. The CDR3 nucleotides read TGCGCCAGCAGCTTGGACGGGACAGGAACCCGACTGTTTTTT.

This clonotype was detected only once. CDR3 region: CASSWERGHNSPLHF. CDR3 nucleotide sequence: TGCGCCAGCAGCTGGGAGAGGGGCCATAATTCACCCCTCCACTTT. The chain employs TRBV5-1 and TRBJ1-6; possibly TRBD1 for D (5 bases). V was pared by 3 bases and J by 5 bases, with 12 bases between. Germline V gene lookup returns CDR1 SGHRS and CDR2 YFSETQ. This CDR3 contains 15 residues.